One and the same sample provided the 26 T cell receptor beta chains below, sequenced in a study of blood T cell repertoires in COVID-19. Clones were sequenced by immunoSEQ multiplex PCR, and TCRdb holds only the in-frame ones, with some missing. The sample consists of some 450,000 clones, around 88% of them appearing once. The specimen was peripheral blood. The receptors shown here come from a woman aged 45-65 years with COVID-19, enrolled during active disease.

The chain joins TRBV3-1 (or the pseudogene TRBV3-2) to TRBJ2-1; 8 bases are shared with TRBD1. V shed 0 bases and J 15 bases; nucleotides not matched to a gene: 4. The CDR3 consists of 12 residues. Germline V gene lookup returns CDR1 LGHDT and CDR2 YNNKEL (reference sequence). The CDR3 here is CASSQDGQGRFF. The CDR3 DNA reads TGTGCCAGCAGCCAAGACGGACAGGGACGGTTCTTC.

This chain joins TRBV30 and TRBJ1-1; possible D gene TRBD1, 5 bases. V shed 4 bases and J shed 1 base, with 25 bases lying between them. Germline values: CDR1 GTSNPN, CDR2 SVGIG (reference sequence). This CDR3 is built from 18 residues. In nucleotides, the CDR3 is TGTGCCTGGACATTTGGGACCCTCTCAGACGGGGGGAACACTGAAGCTTTCTTT. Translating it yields CAWTFGTLSDGGNTEAFF.

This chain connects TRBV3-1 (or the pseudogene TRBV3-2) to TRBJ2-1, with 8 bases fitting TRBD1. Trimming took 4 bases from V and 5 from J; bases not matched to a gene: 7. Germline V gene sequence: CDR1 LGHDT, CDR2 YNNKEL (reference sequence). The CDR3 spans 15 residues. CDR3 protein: CASSRPGQANNEQFF. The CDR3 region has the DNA TGTGCCAGCAGCCGTCCGGGACAGGCTAACAATGAGCAGTTCTTC.

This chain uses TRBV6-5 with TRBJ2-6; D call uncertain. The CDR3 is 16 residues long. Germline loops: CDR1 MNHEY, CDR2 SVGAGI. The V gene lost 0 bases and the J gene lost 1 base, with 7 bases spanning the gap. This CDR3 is CASSYSIRSGANVLTF. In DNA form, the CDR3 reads TGTGCCAGCAGTTACTCGATACGGTCTGGGGCCAACGTCCTGACTTTC.

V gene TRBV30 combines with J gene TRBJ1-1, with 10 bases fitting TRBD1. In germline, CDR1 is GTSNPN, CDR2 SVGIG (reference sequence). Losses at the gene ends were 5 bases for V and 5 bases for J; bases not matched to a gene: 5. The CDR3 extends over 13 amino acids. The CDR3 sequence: CAWDRGRRTEAFF. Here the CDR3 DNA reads TGTGCCTGGGACAGGGGGCGTCGGACTGAAGCTTTCTTT.

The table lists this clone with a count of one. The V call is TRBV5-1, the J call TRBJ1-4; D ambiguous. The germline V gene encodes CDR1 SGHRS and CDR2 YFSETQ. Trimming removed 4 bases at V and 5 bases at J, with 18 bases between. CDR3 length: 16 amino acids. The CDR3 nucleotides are TGCGCCAGCAGCCCTTACCCGACTGACCCCAATGAAAAACTGTTTTTT. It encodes CASSPYPTDPNEKLFF.

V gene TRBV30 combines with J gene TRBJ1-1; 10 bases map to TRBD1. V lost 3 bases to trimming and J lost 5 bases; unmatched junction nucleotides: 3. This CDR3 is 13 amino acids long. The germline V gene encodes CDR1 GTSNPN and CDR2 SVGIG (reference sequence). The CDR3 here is CAWSGTGVTEAFF. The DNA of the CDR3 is TGTGCCTGGAGCGGGACAGGGGTTACTGAAGCTTTCTTT.

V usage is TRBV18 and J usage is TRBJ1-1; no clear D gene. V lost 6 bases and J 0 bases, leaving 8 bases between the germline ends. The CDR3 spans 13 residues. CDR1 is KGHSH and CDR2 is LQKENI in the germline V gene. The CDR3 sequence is CASSLTVNTEAFF. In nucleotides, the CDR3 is TGTGCCAGCTCGCTTACAGTGAACACTGAAGCTTTCTTT.

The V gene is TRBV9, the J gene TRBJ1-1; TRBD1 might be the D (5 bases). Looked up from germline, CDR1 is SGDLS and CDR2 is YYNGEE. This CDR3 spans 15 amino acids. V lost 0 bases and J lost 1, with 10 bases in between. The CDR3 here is CASSVGPDTNTEAFF. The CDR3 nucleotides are TGTGCCAGCAGCGTAGGCCCGGACACGAACACTGAAGCTTTCTTT.

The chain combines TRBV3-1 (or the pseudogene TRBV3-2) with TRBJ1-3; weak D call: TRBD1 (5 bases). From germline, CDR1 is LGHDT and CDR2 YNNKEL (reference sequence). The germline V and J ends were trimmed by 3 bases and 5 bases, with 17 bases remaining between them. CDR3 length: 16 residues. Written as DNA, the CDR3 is TGTGCCAGCAGCCATTCCAGGGCAGACCACCGAAACACCATATATTTT. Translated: CASSHSRADHRNTIYF.

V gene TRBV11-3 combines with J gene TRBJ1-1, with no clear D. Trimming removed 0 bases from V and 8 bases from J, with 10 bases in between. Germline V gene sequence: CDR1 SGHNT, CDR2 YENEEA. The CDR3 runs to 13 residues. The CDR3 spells CASSLETGEEAFF. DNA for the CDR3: TGTGCCAGCAGCTTAGAAACCGGGGAAGAAGCTTTCTTT.

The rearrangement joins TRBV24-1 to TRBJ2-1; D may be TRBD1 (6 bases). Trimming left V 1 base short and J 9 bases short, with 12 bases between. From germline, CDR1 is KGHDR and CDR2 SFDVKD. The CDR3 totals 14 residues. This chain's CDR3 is CATSDFRGKGEQFF. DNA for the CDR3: TGTGCCACCAGTGATTTTAGGGGGAAGGGTGAGCAGTTCTTC.

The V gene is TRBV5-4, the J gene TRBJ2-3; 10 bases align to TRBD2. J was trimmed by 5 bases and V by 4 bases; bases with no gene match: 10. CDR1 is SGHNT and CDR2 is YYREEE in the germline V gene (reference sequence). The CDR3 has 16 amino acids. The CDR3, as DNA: TGTGCCAGCAGCCGTCCTAGCGGGGGAAAGCAAGATACGCAGTATTTT. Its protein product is CASSRPSGGKQDTQYF. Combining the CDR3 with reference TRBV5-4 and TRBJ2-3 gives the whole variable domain ETGVTQSPTHLIKTRGQQVTLRCSSQSGHNTVSWYQQALGQGPQFIFQYYREEENGRGNFPPRFSGLQFPNYSSELNVNALELDDSALYLCASSRPSGGKQDTQYFGPGTRLTVL.

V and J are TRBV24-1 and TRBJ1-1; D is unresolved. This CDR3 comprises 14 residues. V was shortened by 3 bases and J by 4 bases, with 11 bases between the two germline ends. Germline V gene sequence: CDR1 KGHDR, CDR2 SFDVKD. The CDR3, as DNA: TGTGCCACCAGTGATCCCACTAGGGCCACTGAAGCTTTCTTT. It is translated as CATSDPTRATEAFF.

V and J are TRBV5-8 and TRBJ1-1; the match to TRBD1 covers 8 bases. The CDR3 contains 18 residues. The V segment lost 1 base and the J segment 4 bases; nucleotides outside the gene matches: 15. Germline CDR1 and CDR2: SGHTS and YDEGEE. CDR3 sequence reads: CASSLWGRSGGRGTEAFF. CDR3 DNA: TGTGCCAGCAGCTTGTGGGGGCGATCAGGGGGCCGGGGCACTGAAGCTTTCTTT.

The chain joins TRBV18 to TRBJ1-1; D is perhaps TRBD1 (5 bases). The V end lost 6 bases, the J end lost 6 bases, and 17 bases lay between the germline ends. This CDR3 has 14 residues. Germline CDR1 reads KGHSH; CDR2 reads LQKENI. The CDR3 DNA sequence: TGTGCCAGCTCCCGGTCGGGGGGACTGGCTGAAGCTTTCTTT. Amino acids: CASSRSGGLAEAFF.

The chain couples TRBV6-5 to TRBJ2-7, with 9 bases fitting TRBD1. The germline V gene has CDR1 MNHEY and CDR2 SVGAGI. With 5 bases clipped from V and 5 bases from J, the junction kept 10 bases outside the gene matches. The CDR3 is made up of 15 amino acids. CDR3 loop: CASSPRDRVVHEQYF. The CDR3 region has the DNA TGTGCCAGCAGTCCCCGGGACAGGGTGGTCCACGAGCAGTACTTC.

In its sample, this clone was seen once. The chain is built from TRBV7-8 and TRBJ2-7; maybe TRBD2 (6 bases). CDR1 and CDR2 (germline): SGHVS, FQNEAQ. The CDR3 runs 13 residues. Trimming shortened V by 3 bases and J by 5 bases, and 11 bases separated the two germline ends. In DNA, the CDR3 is TGTGCCAGCAGCTTGACTAGAAACGACGAGCAGTACTTC. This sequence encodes CASSLTRNDEQYF.

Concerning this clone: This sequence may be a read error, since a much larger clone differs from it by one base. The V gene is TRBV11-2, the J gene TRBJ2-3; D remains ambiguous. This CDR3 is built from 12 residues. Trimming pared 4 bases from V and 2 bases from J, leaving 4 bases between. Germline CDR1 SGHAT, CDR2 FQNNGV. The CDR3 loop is CASSSHTDTQYF. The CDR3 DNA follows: TGTGCCAGCAGCTCACACACAGATACGCAGTATTTT.

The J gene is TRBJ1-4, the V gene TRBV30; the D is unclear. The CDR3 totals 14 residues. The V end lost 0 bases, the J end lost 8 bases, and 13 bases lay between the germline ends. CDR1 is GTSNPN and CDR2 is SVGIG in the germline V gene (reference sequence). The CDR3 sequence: CAWSVGALREKLFF. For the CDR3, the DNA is TGTGCCTGGAGTGTAGGCGCACTAAGGGAAAAACTGTTTTTT.

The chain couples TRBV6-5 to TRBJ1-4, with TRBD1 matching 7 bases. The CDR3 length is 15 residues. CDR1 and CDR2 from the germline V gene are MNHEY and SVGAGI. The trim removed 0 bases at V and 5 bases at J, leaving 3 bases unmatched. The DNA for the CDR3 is TGTGCCAGCAGTTACTCGGAGGGACAGAATGAAAAACTGTTTTTT. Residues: CASSYSEGQNEKLFF.

The DNA of the CDR3 is TGTGCCAGCAAGTCAGGGGTTAACTATGGCTACACCTTC. Its translation: CASKSGVNYGYTF. The J gene is TRBJ1-2, the V gene TRBV27; TRBD1 is a possible D gene (6 bases). Per the germline V gene, CDR1 is MNHEY and CDR2 is SMNVEV (reference sequence). Trimming cost V 7 bases and J 1 base, with 10 bases left between them. The CDR3 has 13 residues.

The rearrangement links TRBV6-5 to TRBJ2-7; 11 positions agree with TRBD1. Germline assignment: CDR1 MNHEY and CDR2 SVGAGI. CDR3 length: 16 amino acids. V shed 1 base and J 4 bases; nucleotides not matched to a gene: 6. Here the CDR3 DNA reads TGTGCCAGCAGTTACTTTTCCGGGACAGGGGGGTACGAGCAGTACTTC. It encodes CASSYFSGTGGYEQYF.

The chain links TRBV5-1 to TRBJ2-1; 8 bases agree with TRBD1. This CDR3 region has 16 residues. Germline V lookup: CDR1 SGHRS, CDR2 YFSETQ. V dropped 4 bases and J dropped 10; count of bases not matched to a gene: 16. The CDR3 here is CASSPAQGQGAGEQFF. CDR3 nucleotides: TGCGCCAGCAGCCCGGCGCAGGGGCAGGGGGCCGGGGAGCAGTTCTTC. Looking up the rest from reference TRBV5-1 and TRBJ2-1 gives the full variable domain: KAGVTQTPRYLIKTRGQQVTLSCSPISGHRSVSWYQQTPGQGLQFLFEYFSETQRNKGNFPGRFSGRQFSNSRSEMNVSTLELGDSALYLCASSPAQGQGAGEQFFGPGTRLTVL.

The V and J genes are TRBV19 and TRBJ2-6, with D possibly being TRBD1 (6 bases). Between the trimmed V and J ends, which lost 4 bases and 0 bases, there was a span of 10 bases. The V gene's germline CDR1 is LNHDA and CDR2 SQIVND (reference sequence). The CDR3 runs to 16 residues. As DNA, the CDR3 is TGTGCCAGTAGTACACAGGGCTTCTCTGGGGCCAACGTCCTGACTTTC. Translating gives CASSTQGFSGANVLTF.

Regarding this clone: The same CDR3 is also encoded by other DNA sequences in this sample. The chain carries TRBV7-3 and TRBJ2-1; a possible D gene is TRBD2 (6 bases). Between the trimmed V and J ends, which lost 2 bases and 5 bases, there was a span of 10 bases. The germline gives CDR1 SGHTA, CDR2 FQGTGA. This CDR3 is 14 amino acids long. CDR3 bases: TGTGCCAGCAGCTTATTGGGGGGTAACAATGAGCAGTTCTTC. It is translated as CASSLLGGNNEQFF.